Shown below are 8 T cell receptor beta chains from a single sample sequenced in a study of blood T cell repertoires in COVID-19. The method was immunoSEQ multiplex PCR; TCRdb's version includes in-frame clones alone and lacks a portion of them. This table holds about 300,000 clones, roughly nine tenths found once. Material for sequencing was peripheral blood. Receptors originate from a woman in her thirties with COVID-19, enrolled during active disease.

The J gene is TRBJ1-5, the V gene TRBV2, with 9 bases identical to TRBD1. The germline gives CDR1 SNHLY, CDR2 FYNNEI. There are 15 residues in the CDR3. Trimming removed 7 bases from V and 7 bases from J; junction bases left unmatched: 11. This CDR3 is CASTSTGGVRQPQHF. CDR3 DNA: TGTGCCAGCACTAGTACAGGGGGCGTGAGGCAGCCCCAGCATTTT.

The chain joins TRBV24-1 to TRBJ2-1; TRBD2 aligns across 7 bases. V lost 7 bases, J lost 0 bases, and 8 bases stayed unmatched. Germline assignment: CDR1 KGHDR and CDR2 SFDVKD. There are 16 residues in the CDR3. CDR3 protein: CATSLSGDSSYNEQFF. The CDR3, as DNA: TGTGCCACCAGCCTCAGCGGGGATAGCTCCTACAATGAGCAGTTCTTC.

This chain connects TRBV20-1 to TRBJ1-1; D gene uncertain. CDR3 length equals 15 residues. CDR1 is DFQATT and CDR2 is SNEGSKA in the germline V gene (reference sequence). V was shortened by 3 bases and J by 0 bases, with 14 bases between the two germline ends. This CDR3 reads CSASGAENLNTEAFF. In DNA form, the CDR3 reads TGCAGTGCTAGTGGTGCAGAAAACCTGAACACTGAAGCTTTCTTT.

This chain links TRBV6-5 with TRBJ1-6; 7 bases match TRBD1. With V trimmed by 0 bases and J by 7 bases, 6 bases remained unmatched. The CDR3 is made up of 16 amino acids. Germline assignment: CDR1 MNHEY and CDR2 SVGAGI. CDR3 sequence reads: CASSYSDRVRNSPLHF. The CDR3 nucleotides read TGTGCCAGCAGTTACTCTGACAGGGTGAGAAATTCACCCCTCCACTTT.

In its sample, this clone was seen a few times. This chain uses TRBV10-2 with TRBJ2-7, with D possibly matching TRBD2 (6 bases). Trimming removed 3 bases from V and 3 bases from J, with 12 bases in between. The CDR3 loop spans 14 amino acids. CDR1 is WSHSY, CDR2 SAAADI, per germline. The CDR3 sequence: CASSDWDSGYEQYF. The CDR3 DNA sequence: TGCGCCAGCAGTGACTGGGATAGCGGCTACGAGCAGTACTTC.

V gene TRBV6-2 or TRBV6-3 combines with J gene TRBJ1-2, with D perhaps TRBD1 (5 bases). V dropped 2 bases and J dropped 6 bases, with 10 bases sitting between them. Germline CDR1 reads MNHEY; CDR2 reads SVGEGT. The CDR3 consists of 13 residues. CDR3 protein: CASSYRGFDGYTF. The CDR3 DNA follows: TGTGCCAGCAGTTACCGGGGGTTCGATGGCTACACCTTC.

The count of this clone is one. The gene calls are TRBV7-3 and TRBJ2-3, with 10 positions matching TRBD2. CDR1 is SGHTA and CDR2 is FQGTGA in the germline V gene. This CDR3 has 15 residues. Trimming removed 5 bases from V and 2 bases from J; junction bases left unmatched: 4. The CDR3 DNA is TGTGCCAGCAGCCCTGGACTAGCGGTCACAGATACGCAGTATTTT. Translation gives CASSPGLAVTDTQYF. The full variable domain, with the rest looked up from reference TRBV7-3 and TRBJ2-3, is GAGVSQTPSNKVTEKGKYVELRCDPISGHTALYWYRQSLGQGPEFLIYFQGTGAADDSGLPNDRFFAVRPEGSVSTLKIQRTERGDSAVYLCASSPGLAVTDTQYFGPGTRLTVL.

This sequence joins TRBV10-3 and TRBJ2-5, with 9 bases lining up with TRBD1. The CDR3 covers 13 residues. V lost 6 bases, J lost 6 bases, and 5 bases stayed unmatched. The germline gives CDR1 ENHRY, CDR2 SYGVKD. For the CDR3, the DNA is TGTGCCATCAGCTCCGACAGGGGGAAGACCCAGTACTTC. Its protein product is CAISSDRGKTQYF.